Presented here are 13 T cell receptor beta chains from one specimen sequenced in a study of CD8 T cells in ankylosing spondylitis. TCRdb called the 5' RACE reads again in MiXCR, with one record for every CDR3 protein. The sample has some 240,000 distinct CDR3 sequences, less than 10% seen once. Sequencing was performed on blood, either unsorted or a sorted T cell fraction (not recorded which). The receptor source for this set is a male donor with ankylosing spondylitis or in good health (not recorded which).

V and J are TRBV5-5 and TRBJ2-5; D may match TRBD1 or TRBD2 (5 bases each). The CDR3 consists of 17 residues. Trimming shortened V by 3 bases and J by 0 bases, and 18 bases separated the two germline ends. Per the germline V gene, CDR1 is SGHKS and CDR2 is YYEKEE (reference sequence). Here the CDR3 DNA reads TGTGCCAGCAGCTCGGACACCCTAGGGAGCCACCAAGAGACCCAGTACTTC. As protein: CASSSDTLGSHQETQYF. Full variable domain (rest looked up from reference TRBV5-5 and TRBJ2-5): DAGVTQSPTHLIKTRGQQVTLRCSPISGHKSVSWYQQVLGQGPQFIFQYYEKEERGRGNFPDRFSARQFPNYSSELNVNALLLGDSALYLCASSSDTLGSHQETQYFGPGTRLLVL.

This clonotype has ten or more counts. The DNA for the CDR3 is TGTGCCATCTCCGCCGGGACAGGGGCGCAGTATTTT. Its protein product is CAISAGTGAQYF. The genes are TRBV10-3 and TRBJ2-3; 10 positions agree with TRBD1. The CDR3 is made up of 12 amino acids. The germline V gene has CDR1 ENHRY and CDR2 SYGVKD. V lost 8 bases and J lost 10; bases outside the gene matches: 6.

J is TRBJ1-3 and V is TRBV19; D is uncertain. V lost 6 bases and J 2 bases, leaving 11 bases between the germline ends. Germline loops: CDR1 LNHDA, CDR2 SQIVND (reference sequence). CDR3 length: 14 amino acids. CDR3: CASSPSETGNTIYF. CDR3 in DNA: TGTGCCAGTAGCCCATCAGAAACTGGAAACACCATATATTTT.

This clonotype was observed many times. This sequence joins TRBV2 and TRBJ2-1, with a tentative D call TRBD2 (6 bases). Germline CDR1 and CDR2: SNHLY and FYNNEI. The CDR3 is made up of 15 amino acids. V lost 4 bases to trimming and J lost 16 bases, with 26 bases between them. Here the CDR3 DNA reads TGTGCCAGCAGTGTCCAACCTGCCGCAAGCGGGTCAGTATTCTTC. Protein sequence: CASSVQPAASGSVFF.

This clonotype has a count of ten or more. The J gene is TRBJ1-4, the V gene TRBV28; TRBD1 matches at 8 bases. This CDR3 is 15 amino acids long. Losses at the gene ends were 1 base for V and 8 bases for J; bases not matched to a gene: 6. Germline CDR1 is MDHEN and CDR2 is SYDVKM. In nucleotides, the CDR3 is TGTGCCAGCAGTTTATACGTACAGGGGGACGAAAAACTGTTTTTT. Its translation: CASSLYVQGDEKLFF.

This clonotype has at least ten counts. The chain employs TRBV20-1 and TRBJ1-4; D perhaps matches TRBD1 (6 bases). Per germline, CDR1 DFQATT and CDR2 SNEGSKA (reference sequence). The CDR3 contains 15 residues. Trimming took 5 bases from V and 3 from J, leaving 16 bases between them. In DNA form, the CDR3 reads TGCAGTGCTGACTACCTGACAGGCCCTAATGAAAAACTGTTTTTT. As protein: CSADYLTGPNEKLFF.

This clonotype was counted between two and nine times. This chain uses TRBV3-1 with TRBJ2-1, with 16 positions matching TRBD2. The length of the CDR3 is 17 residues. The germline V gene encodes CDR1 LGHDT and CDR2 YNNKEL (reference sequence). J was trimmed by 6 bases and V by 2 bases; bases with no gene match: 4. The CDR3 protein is CASSQPGLAGGRNEQFF. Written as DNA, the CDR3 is TGTGCCAGCAGCCAACCGGGACTAGCGGGAGGGCGCAATGAGCAGTTCTTC.

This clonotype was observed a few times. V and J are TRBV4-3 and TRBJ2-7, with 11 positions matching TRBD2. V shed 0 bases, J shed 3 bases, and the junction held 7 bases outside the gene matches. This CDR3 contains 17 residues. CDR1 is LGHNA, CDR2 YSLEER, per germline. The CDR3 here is CASSQDHGTSGHYEQYF. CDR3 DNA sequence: TGCGCCAGCAGCCAAGATCACGGGACTAGCGGACACTACGAGCAGTACTTC.

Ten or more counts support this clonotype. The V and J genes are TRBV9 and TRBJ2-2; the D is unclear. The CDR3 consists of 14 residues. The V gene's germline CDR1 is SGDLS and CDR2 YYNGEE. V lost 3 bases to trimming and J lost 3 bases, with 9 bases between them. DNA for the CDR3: TGTGCCAGCAGCGCCGACCCTGACACCGGGGAGCTGTTTTTT. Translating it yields CASSADPDTGELFF.

The DNA for the CDR3 is TGCGCCAGCAGCTTGGGAGGGTCTCCAGCGCATGGCTACACCTTC. It yields the protein CASSLGGSPAHGYTF. The chain carries TRBV5-1 and TRBJ1-2; D gene uncertain. The CDR3 length is 15 residues. Germline values: CDR1 SGHRS, CDR2 YFSETQ. V dropped 0 bases and J dropped 6 bases, with 15 bases sitting between them.

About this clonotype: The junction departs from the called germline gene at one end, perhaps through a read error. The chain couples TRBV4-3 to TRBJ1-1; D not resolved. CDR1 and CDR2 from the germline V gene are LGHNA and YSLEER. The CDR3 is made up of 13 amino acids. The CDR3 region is CASCQRVNTEAFF. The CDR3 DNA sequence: TGCGCCAGCTGCCAACGGGTGAACACTGAAGCTTTCTTT.

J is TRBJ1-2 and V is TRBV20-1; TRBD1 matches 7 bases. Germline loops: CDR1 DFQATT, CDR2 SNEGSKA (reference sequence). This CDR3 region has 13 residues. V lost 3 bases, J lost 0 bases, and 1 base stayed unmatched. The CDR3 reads CSARTGTNYGYTF. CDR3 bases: TGCAGTGCTAGGACAGGGACTAACTATGGCTACACCTTC.

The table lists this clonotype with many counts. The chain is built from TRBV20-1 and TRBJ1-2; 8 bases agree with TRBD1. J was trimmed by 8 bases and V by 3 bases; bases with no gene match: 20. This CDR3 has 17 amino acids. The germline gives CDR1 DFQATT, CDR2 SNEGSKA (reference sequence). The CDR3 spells CSASNPGGAGGVYGYTF. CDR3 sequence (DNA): TGCAGTGCTAGCAATCCTGGAGGGGCAGGGGGCGTGTACGGCTACACCTTC.